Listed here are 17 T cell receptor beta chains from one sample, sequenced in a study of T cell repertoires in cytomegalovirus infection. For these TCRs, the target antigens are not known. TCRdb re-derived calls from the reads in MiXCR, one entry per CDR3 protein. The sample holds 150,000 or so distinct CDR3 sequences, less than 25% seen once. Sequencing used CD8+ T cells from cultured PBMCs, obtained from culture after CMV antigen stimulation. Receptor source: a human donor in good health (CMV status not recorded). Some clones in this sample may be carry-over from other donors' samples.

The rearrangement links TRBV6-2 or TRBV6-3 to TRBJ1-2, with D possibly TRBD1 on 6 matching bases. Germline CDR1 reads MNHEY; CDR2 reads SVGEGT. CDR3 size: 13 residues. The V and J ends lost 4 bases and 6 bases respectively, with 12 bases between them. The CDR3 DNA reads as TGTGCCAGCAGTTGGACAGTGAGGGATGGCTACACCTTC. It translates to CASSWTVRDGYTF.

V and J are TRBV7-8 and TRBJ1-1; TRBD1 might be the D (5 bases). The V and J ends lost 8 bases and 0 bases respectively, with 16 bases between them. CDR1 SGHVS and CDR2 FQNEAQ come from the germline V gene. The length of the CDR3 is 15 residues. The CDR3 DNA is TGTGCCAGCTTAGGCCCAGAGGACATGAACACTGAAGCTTTCTTT. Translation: CASLGPEDMNTEAFF. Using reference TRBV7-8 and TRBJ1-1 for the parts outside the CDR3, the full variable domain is GAGVSQSPRYKVAKRGQDVALRCDPISGHVSLFWYQQALGQGPEFLTYFQNEAQLDKSGLPSDRFFAERPEGSVSTLKIQRTQQEDSAVYLCASLGPEDMNTEAFFGQGTRLTVV.

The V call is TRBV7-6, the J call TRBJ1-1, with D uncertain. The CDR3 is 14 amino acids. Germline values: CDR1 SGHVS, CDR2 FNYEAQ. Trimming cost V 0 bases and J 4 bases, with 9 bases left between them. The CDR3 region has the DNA TGTGCCAGCAGCTTAGCCCGAGGTGGCACTGAAGCTTTCTTT. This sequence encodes CASSLARGGTEAFF.

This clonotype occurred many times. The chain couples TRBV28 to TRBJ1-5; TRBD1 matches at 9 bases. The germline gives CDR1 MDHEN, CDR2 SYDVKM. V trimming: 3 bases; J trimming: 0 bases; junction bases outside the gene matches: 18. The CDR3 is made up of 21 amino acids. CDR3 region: CASSFLFGTGPRLYSNQPQHF. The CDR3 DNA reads TGTGCCAGCAGTTTCCTCTTCGGGACAGGGCCGCGGTTATATAGCAATCAGCCCCAGCATTTT.

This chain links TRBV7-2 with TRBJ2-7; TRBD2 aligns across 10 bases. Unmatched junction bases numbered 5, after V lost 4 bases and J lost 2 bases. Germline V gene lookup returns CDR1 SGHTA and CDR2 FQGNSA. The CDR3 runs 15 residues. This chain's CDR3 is CASSSSSGRTYEQYF. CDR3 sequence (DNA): TGTGCCAGCAGCTCTTCTAGCGGGAGAACCTACGAGCAGTACTTC.

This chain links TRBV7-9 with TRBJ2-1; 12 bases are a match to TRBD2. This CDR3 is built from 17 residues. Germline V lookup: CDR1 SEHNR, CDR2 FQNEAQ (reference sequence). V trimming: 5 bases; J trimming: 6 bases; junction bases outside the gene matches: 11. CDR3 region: CASSTPGLAGSRNEQFF. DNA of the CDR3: TGTGCCAGCAGCACCCCTGGACTAGCGGGGTCTCGCAATGAGCAGTTCTTC.

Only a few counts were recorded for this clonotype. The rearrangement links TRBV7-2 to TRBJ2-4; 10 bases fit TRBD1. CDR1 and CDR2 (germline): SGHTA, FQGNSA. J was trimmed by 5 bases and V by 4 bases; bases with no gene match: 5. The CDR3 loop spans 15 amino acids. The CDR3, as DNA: TGTGCCAGCAGCTCGGGGACAGGGGCGGAAAACATTCAGTACTTC. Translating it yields CASSSGTGAENIQYF.

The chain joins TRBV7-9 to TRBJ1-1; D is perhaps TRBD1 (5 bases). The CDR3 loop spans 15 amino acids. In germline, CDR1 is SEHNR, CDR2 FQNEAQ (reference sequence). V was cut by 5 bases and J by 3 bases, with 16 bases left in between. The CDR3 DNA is TGTGCCAGCAGCGGGAGTGGGGGATGGGACACTGAAGCTTTCTTT. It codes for CASSGSGGWDTEAFF.

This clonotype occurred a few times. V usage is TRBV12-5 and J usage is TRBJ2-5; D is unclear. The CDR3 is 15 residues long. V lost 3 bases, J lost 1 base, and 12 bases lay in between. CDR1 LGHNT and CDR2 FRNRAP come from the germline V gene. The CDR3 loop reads CASGFGPGPQETQYF. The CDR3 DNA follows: TGTGCTAGTGGTTTCGGACCGGGCCCCCAAGAGACCCAGTACTTC.

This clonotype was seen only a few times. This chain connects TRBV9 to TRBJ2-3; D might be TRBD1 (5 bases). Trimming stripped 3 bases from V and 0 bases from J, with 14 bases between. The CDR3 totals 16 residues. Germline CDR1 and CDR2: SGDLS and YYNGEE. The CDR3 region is CASSAKTDTSTDTQYF. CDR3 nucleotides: TGTGCCAGCAGCGCTAAGACAGATACTAGCACAGATACGCAGTATTTT.

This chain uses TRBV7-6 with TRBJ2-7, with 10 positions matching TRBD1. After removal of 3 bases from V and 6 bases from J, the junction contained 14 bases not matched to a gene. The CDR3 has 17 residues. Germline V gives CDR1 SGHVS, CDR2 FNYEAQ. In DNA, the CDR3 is TGTGCCAGCAGCTTCCCCATAATGGGACAGGGGTCTACCGAGCAGTACTTC. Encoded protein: CASSFPIMGQGSTEQYF.

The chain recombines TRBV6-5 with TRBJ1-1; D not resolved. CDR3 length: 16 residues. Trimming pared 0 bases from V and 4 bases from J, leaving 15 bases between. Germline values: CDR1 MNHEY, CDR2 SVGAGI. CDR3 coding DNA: TGTGCCAGCAGTTACTCTAGCGACTTGGCCGGCACTGAAGCTTTCTTT. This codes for CASSYSSDLAGTEAFF.

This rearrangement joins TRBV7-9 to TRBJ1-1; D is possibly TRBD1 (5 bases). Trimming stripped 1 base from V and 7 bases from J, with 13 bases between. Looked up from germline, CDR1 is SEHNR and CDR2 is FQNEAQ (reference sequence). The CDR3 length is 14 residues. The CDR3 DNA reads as TGTGCCAGCAGCTTAGTGGGACGGACGATTGAAGCTTTCTTT. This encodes CASSLVGRTIEAFF.

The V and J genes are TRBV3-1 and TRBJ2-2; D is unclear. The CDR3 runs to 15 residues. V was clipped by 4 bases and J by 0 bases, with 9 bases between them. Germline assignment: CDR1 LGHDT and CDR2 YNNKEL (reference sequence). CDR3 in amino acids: CASSPRTPNTGELFF. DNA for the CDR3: TGTGCCAGCAGCCCCCGCACACCGAACACCGGGGAGCTGTTTTTT.

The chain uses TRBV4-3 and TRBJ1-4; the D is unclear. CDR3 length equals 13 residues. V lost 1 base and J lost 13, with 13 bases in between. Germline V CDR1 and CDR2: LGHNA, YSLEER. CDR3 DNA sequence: TGCGCCAGCAGCCAAGGAAAGGCAGAAGGACTGTTTTTT. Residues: CASSQGKAEGLFF.

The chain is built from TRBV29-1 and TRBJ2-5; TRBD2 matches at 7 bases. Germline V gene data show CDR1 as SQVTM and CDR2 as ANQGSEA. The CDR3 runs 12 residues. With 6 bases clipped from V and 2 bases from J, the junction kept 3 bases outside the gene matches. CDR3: CSVGGKQETQYF. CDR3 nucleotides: TGCAGCGTGGGAGGGAAACAAGAGACCCAGTACTTC.

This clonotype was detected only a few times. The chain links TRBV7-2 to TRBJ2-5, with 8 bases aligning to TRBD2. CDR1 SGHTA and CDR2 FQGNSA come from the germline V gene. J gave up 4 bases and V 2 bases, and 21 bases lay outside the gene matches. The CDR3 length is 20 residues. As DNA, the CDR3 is TGTGCCAGCAGCTTACCTCTAGCGGGTTCCCCGCTCCCGCCTCTAGAGACCCAGTACTTC. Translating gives CASSLPLAGSPLPPLETQYF. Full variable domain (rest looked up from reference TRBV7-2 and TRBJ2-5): GAGVSQSPSNKVTEKGKDVELRCDPISGHTALYWYRQSLGQGLEFLIYFQGNSAPDKSGLPSDRFSAERTGGSVSTLTIQRTQQEDSAVYLCASSLPLAGSPLPPLETQYFGPGTRLLVL.